This T cell receptor beta chain was obtained from a study of blood T cell repertoires in COVID-19. Whole-study context: The United States, Italy and Spain provided the acute and convalescent COVID-19 samples. T cells, B-cell-depleted T cells, or PBMCs supplied cDNA or gDNA.

The V end was cut by 3 bases, the J end by 0 bases, with 12 bases between. The CDR3 has 15 amino acids. In germline, CDR1 is PRHDT, CDR2 FYEKMQ (reference sequence). In the original processing: Scientists estimated how many nucleated cells there were by amplifying reference gene primers. Generated by immunoSEQ multiplex PCR, the TCRdb table keeps only in-frame clones and is missing some. From that table come the V and J calls and clone size; the DNA was used to work out D and trimming. The sample has approximately 140,000 clones, around 90% seen once. Sequencing was done on a sample of peripheral blood. The TCR originated in an older woman with active or convalescent COVID-19. V gene TRBV13 combines with J gene TRBJ2-7, with unresolved D. The CDR3 is CASSFGRPSSYEQYF. The CDR3 DNA is TGTGCCAGCAGCTTCGGCAGGCCGAGCTCCTACGAGCAGTACTTC.